Listed here are 19 T cell receptor beta chains from one sample, sequenced in a study of blood T cell repertoires in COVID-19 (dated by TCRdb to 2020 to 2021). Library method: the immunoSEQ multiplex PCR assay. TCRdb holds this immuneACCESS table with in-frame rearrangements only. Some clones are missing; in checked studies, unresolved V genes explain under half, and the rest has no known cause. For this sample there are 200,000 to 300,000 clones; around 84% appear just once. Together, the top ten hold 4.2% of the sample. Sample: peripheral blood. The receptors shown here come from a man between 60 and 70 years old with acute or convalescent COVID-19.

The V gene is TRBV9, the J gene TRBJ1-5, with D tentatively TRBD1 (6 bases). The V gene lost 0 bases and the J gene lost 4 bases, with 8 bases spanning the gap. This CDR3 comprises 14 residues. Per the germline V gene, CDR1 is SGDLS and CDR2 is YYNGEE. CDR3 DNA: TGTGCCAGCAGCGTAGGGCAGGGGAATCAGCCCCAGCATTTT. Translating gives CASSVGQGNQPQHF.

V gene TRBV24-1 combines with J gene TRBJ1-6; 7 bases fit TRBD1. The CDR3 spans 16 residues. Germline V lookup: CDR1 KGHDR, CDR2 SFDVKD. V was clipped by 9 bases and J by 3 bases; unmatched bases: 10. CDR3: CATGHQQGIYNSPLHF. DNA for the CDR3: TGTGCCACCGGGCACCAACAGGGGATCTATAATTCACCCCTCCACTTT.

This clone was seen once. The chain combines TRBV7-2 with TRBJ1-2; D gene uncertain. This CDR3 spans 15 amino acids. CDR1 and CDR2 (germline): SGHTA, FQGNSA. V gave up 1 base and J gave up 3 bases, with 12 bases separating them. In nucleotides, the CDR3 is TGTGCCAGCAGCTTAGAACAACCACAATACTATGGCTACACCTTC. Translation: CASSLEQPQYYGYTF. Full variable domain (rest looked up from reference TRBV7-2 and TRBJ1-2): GAGVSQSPSNKVTEKGKDVELRCDPISGHTALYWYRQSLGQGLEFLIYFQGNSAPDKSGLPSDRFSAERTGGSVSTLTIQRTQQEDSAVYLCASSLEQPQYYGYTFGSGTRLTVV.

This chain uses TRBV13 with TRBJ2-1; TRBD1 matches at 8 bases. V lost 2 bases and J lost 4; bases outside the gene matches: 13. CDR1 PRHDT and CDR2 FYEKMQ come from the germline V gene (reference sequence). The CDR3 runs to 18 residues. DNA for the CDR3: TGTGCCAGCAGCTTAACTCCTGGCAGGGGGCGCTTTTACAATGAGCAGTTCTTC. This sequence encodes CASSLTPGRGRFYNEQFF.

The V gene is TRBV30, the J gene TRBJ2-2; D unclear. Trimming left V 3 bases short and J 0 bases short, with 5 bases between. This CDR3 contains 13 residues. CDR1 and CDR2 (germline): GTSNPN, SVGIG (reference sequence). The chain's CDR3 is CAWSAANTGELFF. The CDR3 bases are TGTGCCTGGAGCGCAGCGAACACCGGGGAGCTGTTTTTT.

The gene calls are TRBV5-4 and TRBJ2-7; TRBD1 matches 9 bases. The CDR3 covers 15 residues. Germline V CDR1 and CDR2: SGHNT, YYREEE (reference sequence). Losses at the gene ends were 2 bases for V and 3 bases for J; bases not matched to a gene: 6. CDR3 loop: CASSFMGQGVYEQYF. The CDR3 DNA reads as TGTGCCAGCAGCTTTATGGGACAGGGTGTCTACGAGCAGTACTTC.

The V call is TRBV20-1, the J call TRBJ2-6; the D gene is possibly TRBD2 (6 bases). Trimming left V 3 bases short and J 0 bases short, with 15 bases between. Looked up from germline, CDR1 is DFQATT and CDR2 is SNEGSKA (reference sequence). There are 17 residues in the CDR3. CDR3 nucleotide sequence: TGCAGTGCTAGTTGGAGGGGCGCCGGCTCTGGGGCCAACGTCCTGACTTTC. Translated, it gives CSASWRGAGSGANVLTF.

The chain joins TRBV5-1 to TRBJ2-3; 12 bases map to TRBD1. J lost 3 bases, V lost 3 bases, and 8 bases had no gene match. The CDR3 consists of 17 residues. CDR1 and CDR2 from the germline V gene are SGHRS and YFSETQ. The CDR3 DNA follows: TGCGCCAGCAGCTCATCCGGGACAGGGGGCTTGACAGATACGCAGTATTTT. The encoded protein is CASSSSGTGGLTDTQYF.

The chain is built from TRBV10-1 and TRBJ2-7; the D gene is possibly TRBD1 (5 bases). This CDR3 region has 12 residues. The V end was cut by 4 bases, the J end by 4 bases, with 8 bases between. Per the germline V gene, CDR1 is WNHNN and CDR2 is SYGVQD (reference sequence). The CDR3 here is CASSGDSYEQYF. CDR3 DNA: TGCGCCAGCAGTGGAGACAGTTACGAGCAGTACTTC.

This clone has at least ten counts. This chain connects TRBV9 to TRBJ1-2; 7 bases are a match to TRBD1. Germline V gives CDR1 SGDLS, CDR2 YYNGEE. This CDR3 is 17 amino acids long. V gave up 2 bases and J gave up 6 bases; unmatched junction bases: 16. The DNA for the CDR3 is TGTGCCAGCAGCGTCCTTGGACAGGTCCCTGCCCCTAATGGCTACACCTTC. Translating gives CASSVLGQVPAPNGYTF.

The V call is TRBV7-8, the J call TRBJ2-5; 9 bases fit TRBD2. After removal of 6 bases from V and 13 bases from J, the junction contained 6 bases not matched to a gene. From germline, CDR1 is SGHVS and CDR2 FQNEAQ. The CDR3 consists of 11 residues. The CDR3 loop is CASSYSGGRYF. As DNA, the CDR3 is TGTGCCAGCAGTTATAGCGGGGGCCGGTACTTC.

This clone was counted between two and nine times. The V and J genes are TRBV7-9 and TRBJ1-5; 7 nucleotides align to TRBD1. This CDR3 comprises 15 residues. In germline, CDR1 is SEHNR, CDR2 FQNEAQ (reference sequence). J gave up 2 bases and V 5 bases, and 6 bases lay outside the gene matches. CDR3 residues: CASSPFGQGNQPQHF. The CDR3 DNA reads TGTGCCAGCAGCCCCTTTGGACAGGGCAATCAGCCCCAGCATTTT.

The rearrangement joins TRBV3-1 (or the pseudogene TRBV3-2) to TRBJ2-3, with 9 bases that match TRBD2. Germline V lookup: CDR1 LGHDT, CDR2 YNNKEL (reference sequence). Trimming at V came to 4 bases and at J to 10 bases, leaving 12 bases not matched to a gene. The length of the CDR3 is 15 residues. The CDR3 DNA reads TGTGCCAGCAGCCCTAGCGGGGCACCTCTCGGTTCGCAGTATTTT. It is translated as CASSPSGAPLGSQYF.

J is TRBJ2-3 and V is TRBV5-6, with TRBD2 matching 14 bases. Trimming at V came to 4 bases and at J to 3 bases, leaving 7 bases not matched to a gene. Germline assignment: CDR1 SGHDT and CDR2 YYEEEE. The CDR3 sequence is 17 residues long. The CDR3 nucleotides are TGTGCCAGCAGCCCGTGGGGACTAGCGGGAGTTACAGATACGCAGTATTTT. Translated: CASSPWGLAGVTDTQYF.

This sequence joins TRBV5-5 and TRBJ1-4; 10 nucleotides match TRBD1. V shed 4 bases and J 8 bases; nucleotides not matched to a gene: 8. Looked up from germline, CDR1 is SGHKS and CDR2 is YYEKEE (reference sequence). There are 15 residues in the CDR3. Here the CDR3 DNA reads TGTGCCAGCAGCCCCCGACAGGGGGCTTGGGAAAAACTGTTTTTT. Protein sequence: CASSPRQGAWEKLFF.

Here the CDR3 DNA reads TGTGCCAGCAGTGATAGACTAGCGGGACTTGTCGAGCAGTACTTC. Amino acid sequence: CASSDRLAGLVEQYF. V is TRBV2 and J is TRBJ2-7, with 11 bases aligning to TRBD2. V was clipped by 3 bases and J by 6 bases; unmatched bases: 7. The CDR3 spans 15 residues. Germline V gene lookup returns CDR1 SNHLY and CDR2 FYNNEI.

This chain links TRBV7-3 with TRBJ2-1, with D possibly matching TRBD1 (6 bases). Germline assignment: CDR1 SGHTA and CDR2 FQGTGA. V gave up 1 base and J gave up 2 bases, with 9 bases separating them. The CDR3 has 15 residues. This chain's CDR3 is CASSLRTATYNEQFF. The CDR3 nucleotides read TGTGCCAGCAGCTTAAGGACAGCTACCTACAATGAGCAGTTCTTC.

The V gene is TRBV5-6, the J gene TRBJ2-5, with 16 bases that match TRBD2. CDR1 and CDR2 from the germline V gene are SGHDT and YYEEEE. The J segment lost 3 bases and the V segment lost 4 bases, leaving 12 bases of the junction unmatched. The CDR3 extends over 19 amino acids. The chain's CDR3 is CASSPRLGLAGGPEETQYF. CDR3 DNA: TGTGCCAGCAGCCCCCGCCTGGGACTAGCGGGGGGGCCGGAAGAGACCCAGTACTTC.

The chain couples TRBV10-3 to TRBJ2-5, with 12 bases lining up with TRBD2. This CDR3 has 16 amino acids. The germline V gene has CDR1 ENHRY and CDR2 SYGVKD. V dropped 2 bases and J dropped 1; count of bases not matched to a gene: 2. The DNA of the CDR3 is TGTGCCATCAGTGAGGGGACTAGCGGGTCCCAAGAGACCCAGTACTTC. Amino acid sequence: CAISEGTSGSQETQYF.